The 21 T cell receptor beta chains reported below all come from one sample, sequenced in a study of blood T cells in healthy people across ages. Sample-barcoded 5' priming and a J-beta primer mix drove a second PCR of about 6 to 12 cycles. TCRdb independently ran MiXCR on the 5' RACE reads; one entry per CDR3 protein. The sample consists of 850,000 to 1,300,000 distinct CDR3 sequences, 40% to 50% of them appearing once. Sequencing used blood. The origin of the receptors is a woman in her sixties in good health.

This chain joins TRBV21-1 and TRBJ2-5; whether TRBD1, the table's D call, matches the DNA was not checked. TRBV21-1 corresponds to a pseudogene. The CDR3 runs to 16 residues. CDR3 sequence reads: CASSKGKTGWQETQYF. In DNA form, the CDR3 reads TGTGCCAGCAGCAAAGGGAAGACAGGGTGGCAAGAGACCCAGTACTTC.

V is TRBV7-9 and J is TRBJ2-7; D gene ambiguous. The CDR3 runs 15 residues. Germline assignment: CDR1 SEHNR and CDR2 FQNEAQ (reference sequence). Trimming removed 0 bases at V and 2 bases at J, with 11 bases between. The CDR3 spells CASSLAGLPPYEQYF. In DNA form, the CDR3 reads TGTGCCAGCAGCTTAGCTGGGCTCCCCCCCTACGAGCAGTACTTC.

The table lists this clonotype with a few counts. The CDR3 DNA sequence: TGTGCCTGGAGCAGGGGTCTCGAAGCTTTCTTT. It yields the protein CAWSRGLEAFF. The chain carries TRBV30 and TRBJ1-1, with D tentatively TRBD1 (6 bases). CDR1 and CDR2 from the germline V gene are GTSNPN and SVGIG (reference sequence). The CDR3 is 11 residues long. V was shortened by 3 bases and J by 8 bases, with 10 bases between the two germline ends.

The CDR3 nucleotides are TGTGCCAGCAGCCCAATCGGGACCTCGGACGCTGAAGCTTTCTTT. This translates into CASSPIGTSDAEAFF. This chain links TRBV27 with TRBJ1-1; weak D call: TRBD1 (5 bases). The CDR3 has 15 residues. Trimming removed 6 bases from V and 6 bases from J, with 20 bases in between. Germline V gene sequence: CDR1 MNHEY, CDR2 SMNVEV (reference sequence).

This clonotype was counted between two and nine times. The V and J genes are TRBV11-2 and TRBJ2-3, with no clear D. The V gene's germline CDR1 is SGHAT and CDR2 FQNNGV. The CDR3 is made up of 16 amino acids. V was pared by 5 bases and J by 7 bases, with 22 bases between. Here the CDR3 DNA reads TGTGCCAGCAGCATTCTGATGAGACTTACCCCGCATACGCAGTATTTT. It translates to CASSILMRLTPHTQYF. The whole variable domain, filled in from reference TRBV11-2 and TRBJ2-3, reads EAGVAQSPRYKIIEKRQSVAFWCNPISGHATLYWYQQILGQGPKLLIQFQNNGVVDDSQLPKDRFSAERLKGVDSTLKIQPAKLEDSAVYLCASSILMRLTPHTQYFGPGTRLTVL.

This clonotype has ten or more counts. CDR3 sequence: CASSFETSPDTQYF. CDR3 coding DNA: TGTGCCAGCAGTTTCGAAACTAGCCCAGATACGCAGTATTTT. This sequence joins TRBV12-3 or TRBV12-4 and TRBJ2-3; D may be TRBD2 (6 bases). This CDR3 is 14 amino acids long. V lost 3 bases and J 4 bases, leaving 11 bases between the germline ends.

The V and J genes are TRBV12-3 or TRBV12-4 and TRBJ1-2; D gene unclear. Trimming pared 8 bases from V and 4 bases from J, leaving 11 bases between. The CDR3 covers 12 residues. Here the CDR3 reads CASSMSLYGYTF. CDR3 DNA: TGTGCCAGCTCGATGTCTCTCTATGGCTACACCTTC.

This chain links TRBV5-1 with TRBJ2-1, with TRBD2 matching 7 bases. The CDR3 loop spans 17 amino acids. The V and J ends lost 0 bases and 0 bases, in that order; junction bases with no gene match: 6. Per the germline V gene, CDR1 is SGHRS and CDR2 is YFSETQ. Written as DNA, the CDR3 is TGCGCCAGCAGCTTGGGGCCTAGCGGCAGCTCCTACAATGAGCAGTTCTTC. It is translated as CASSLGPSGSSYNEQFF. The full variable domain, with the rest looked up from reference TRBV5-1 and TRBJ2-1, is KAGVTQTPRYLIKTRGQQVTLSCSPISGHRSVSWYQQTPGQGLQFLFEYFSETQRNKGNFPGRFSGRQFSNSRSEMNVSTLELGDSALYLCASSLGPSGSSYNEQFFGPGTRLTVL.

CDR3 DNA sequence: TGTGCCAGCAGTTCTCCCAAAGAGCAGTACTTC. Its protein product is CASSSPKEQYF. The chain links TRBV11-2 to TRBJ2-5; no reliable D call. Per the germline V gene, CDR1 is SGHAT and CDR2 is FQNNGV. The V end was cut by 6 bases, the J end by 11 bases, with 13 bases between. This CDR3 has 11 amino acids.

This chain uses TRBV5-1 with TRBJ2-1; unclear D gene. The germline gives CDR1 SGHRS, CDR2 YFSETQ. V was clipped by 0 bases and J by 5 bases, with 18 bases between them. The CDR3 loop spans 17 amino acids. The CDR3 DNA reads as TGCGCCAGCAGCTTGGCCCGTATTATCCTACCCCACAATGAGCAGTTCTTC. Its translation is CASSLARIILPHNEQFF.

The chain carries TRBV4-1 and TRBJ1-2; maybe TRBD1 (6 bases). Trimming cost V 4 bases and J 1 base, with 28 bases left between them. CDR1 is MGHRA, CDR2 YSYEKL, per germline. CDR3 length: 20 amino acids. CDR3 nucleotides: TGCGCCAGCAGCCCGAATCCCGCAGGGGACATAGAATGGGGTAACTATGGCTACACCTTC. Protein sequence: CASSPNPAGDIEWGNYGYTF.

The sample holds one count of this clonotype. The chain links TRBV19 to TRBJ1-1; D possibly corresponds to TRBD1 (6 bases). Germline V lookup: CDR1 LNHDA, CDR2 SQIVND (reference sequence). The CDR3 has 14 residues. Trimming pared 4 bases from V and 4 bases from J, leaving 13 bases between. The CDR3 DNA is TGTGCCAGTAGTAGAACAGGGATTTCCACTGAAGCTTTCTTT. This encodes CASSRTGISTEAFF.

This clonotype was found a few times. The chain uses TRBV4-1 and TRBJ2-4, with 9 bases identical to TRBD1. Germline CDR1 reads MGHRA; CDR2 reads YSYEKL. V was clipped by 0 bases and J by 9 bases; unmatched bases: 3. This CDR3 is 14 amino acids long. CDR3: CASSQEWTGVIQYF. CDR3 DNA: TGCGCCAGCAGCCAAGAATGGACAGGGGTCATTCAGTACTTC.

The V call is TRBV13, the J call TRBJ2-1; 7 nucleotides line up with TRBD2. V dropped 7 bases and J dropped 8; count of bases not matched to a gene: 11. The V gene's germline CDR1 is PRHDT and CDR2 FYEKMQ (reference sequence). The CDR3 length is 14 residues. The CDR3 is CASKDGREFHEQFF. The CDR3 region has the DNA TGTGCCAGCAAGGACGGGCGGGAGTTCCATGAGCAGTTCTTC.

The chain employs TRBV27 and TRBJ2-7; D is tentatively TRBD1 or TRBD2 (5 bases each). V was cut by 3 bases and J by 4 bases, with 13 bases left in between. The germline V gene encodes CDR1 MNHEY and CDR2 SMNVEV (reference sequence). The CDR3 length is 14 residues. The chain's CDR3 is CASSLGRPQYEQYF. The DNA for the CDR3 is TGTGCCAGCAGTTTGGGACGCCCTCAGTACGAGCAGTACTTC.

The chain combines TRBV5-1 with TRBJ2-7; TRBD1 aligns across 7 bases. CDR3 size: 13 residues. Germline loops: CDR1 SGHRS, CDR2 YFSETQ. V was clipped by 4 bases and J by 6 bases; unmatched bases: 7. CDR3 protein: CASSNPTGTEQYF. The DNA of the CDR3 is TGCGCCAGCAGCAACCCGACAGGGACCGAGCAGTACTTC.

In its sample, this clonotype was seen a few times. The rearrangement uses TRBV4-2 and TRBJ2-4, with TRBD1 identical over 7 bases. There are 14 residues in the CDR3. The ends lost 4 bases at V and 8 bases at J; junction bases unmatched: 8. Germline-derived CDR1 and CDR2 are LGHNA and YNFKEQ. The CDR3 here is CASSLPRQGDIQYF. The CDR3 DNA reads TGTGCCAGCAGCCTACCGCGGCAGGGGGACATTCAGTACTTC.

V gene TRBV12-3 or TRBV12-4 combines with J gene TRBJ2-1; 8 bases are a match to TRBD1. The CDR3 loop spans 14 amino acids. The V segment lost 10 bases and the J segment 8 bases; nucleotides outside the gene matches: 13. CDR3 coding DNA: TGTGCCACCTCTCGACAGGGGTTATACGATGAGCAGTTCTTC. Translating it yields CATSRQGLYDEQFF.

The gene calls are TRBV10-3 and TRBJ1-1; TRBD1 aligns across 8 bases. This CDR3 comprises 15 residues. Per the germline V gene, CDR1 is ENHRY and CDR2 is SYGVKD. Trimming took 7 bases from V and 1 from J; bases not matched to a gene: 8. CDR3: CAITGGDRGNTEAFF. The CDR3 DNA follows: TGTGCCATCACGGGGGGTGACAGGGGGAACACTGAAGCTTTCTTT.

In its sample, this clonotype was seen a few times. The rearrangement uses TRBV5-1 and TRBJ2-5, with 12 nucleotides matching TRBD2. The assigned J gene may be wrong: the sequence end matches TRBJ2-7 better. This CDR3 has 15 amino acids. Germline V gives CDR1 SGHRS, CDR2 YFSETQ. In DNA, the CDR3 is TGCGCCAGCAGCCAACTAGCGGGAGGAGGCTACGAGCAGTACTTC. Protein sequence: CASSQLAGGGYEQYF.

The rearrangement joins TRBV7-9 to TRBJ2-1, with D unclear. The CDR3 has 11 amino acids. Germline V gene data show CDR1 as SEHNR and CDR2 as FQNEAQ (reference sequence). Trimming removed 5 bases from V and 10 bases from J, with 9 bases in between. CDR3 protein: CASSQSREQFF. CDR3 coding DNA: TGTGCCAGCAGCCAATCTAGGGAGCAGTTCTTC.